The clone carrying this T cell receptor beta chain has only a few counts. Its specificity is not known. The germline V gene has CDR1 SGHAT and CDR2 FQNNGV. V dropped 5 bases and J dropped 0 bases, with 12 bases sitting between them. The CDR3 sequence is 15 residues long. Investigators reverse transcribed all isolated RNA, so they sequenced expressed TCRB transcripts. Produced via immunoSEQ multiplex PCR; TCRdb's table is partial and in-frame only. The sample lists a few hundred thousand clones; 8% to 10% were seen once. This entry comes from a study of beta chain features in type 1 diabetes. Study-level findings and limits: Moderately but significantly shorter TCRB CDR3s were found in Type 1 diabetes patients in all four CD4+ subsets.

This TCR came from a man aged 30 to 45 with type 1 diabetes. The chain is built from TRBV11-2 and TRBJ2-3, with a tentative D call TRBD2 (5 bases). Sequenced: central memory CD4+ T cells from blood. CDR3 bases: TGTGCCAGCAGCCTGAGCGGTTATAGCACAGATACGCAGTATTTT. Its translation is CASSLSGYSTDTQYF.